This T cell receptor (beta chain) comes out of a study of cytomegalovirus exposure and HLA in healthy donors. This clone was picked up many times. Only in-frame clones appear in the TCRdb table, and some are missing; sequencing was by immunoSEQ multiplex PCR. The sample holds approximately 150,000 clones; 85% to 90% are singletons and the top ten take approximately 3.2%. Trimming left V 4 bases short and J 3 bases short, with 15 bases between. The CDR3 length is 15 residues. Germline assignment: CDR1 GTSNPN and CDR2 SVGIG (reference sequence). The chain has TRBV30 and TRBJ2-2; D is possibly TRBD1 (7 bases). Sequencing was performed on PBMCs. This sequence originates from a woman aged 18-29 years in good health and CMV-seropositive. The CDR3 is CAWTAGQFDTGELFF. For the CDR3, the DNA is TGTGCCTGGACGGCGGGACAGTTCGACACCGGGGAGCTGTTTTTT.